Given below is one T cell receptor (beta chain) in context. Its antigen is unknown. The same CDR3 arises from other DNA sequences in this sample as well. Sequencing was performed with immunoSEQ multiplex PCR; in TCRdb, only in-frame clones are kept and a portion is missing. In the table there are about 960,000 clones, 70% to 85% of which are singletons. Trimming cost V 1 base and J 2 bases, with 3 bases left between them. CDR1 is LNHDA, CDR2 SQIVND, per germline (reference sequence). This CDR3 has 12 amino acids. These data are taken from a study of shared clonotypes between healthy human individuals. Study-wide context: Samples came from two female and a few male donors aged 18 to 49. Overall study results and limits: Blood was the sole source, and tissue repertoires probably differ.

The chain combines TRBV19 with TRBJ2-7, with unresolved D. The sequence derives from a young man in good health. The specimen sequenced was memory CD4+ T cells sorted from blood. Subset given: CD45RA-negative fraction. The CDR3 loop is CASSIVPYEQYF. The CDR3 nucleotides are TGTGCCAGTAGTATAGTGCCCTACGAGCAGTACTTC.